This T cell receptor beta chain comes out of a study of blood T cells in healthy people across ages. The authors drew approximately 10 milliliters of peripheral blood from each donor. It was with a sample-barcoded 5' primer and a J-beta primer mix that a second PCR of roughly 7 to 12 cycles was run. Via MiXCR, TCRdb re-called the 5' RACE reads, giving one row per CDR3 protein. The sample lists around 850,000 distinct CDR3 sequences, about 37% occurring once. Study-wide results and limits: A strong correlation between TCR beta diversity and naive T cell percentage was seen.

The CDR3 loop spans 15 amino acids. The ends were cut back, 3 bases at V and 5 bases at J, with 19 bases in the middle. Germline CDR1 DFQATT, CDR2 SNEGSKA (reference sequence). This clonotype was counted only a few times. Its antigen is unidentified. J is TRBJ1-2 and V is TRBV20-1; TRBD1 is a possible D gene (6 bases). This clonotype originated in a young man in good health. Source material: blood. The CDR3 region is CSAREGWGRLYGYTF. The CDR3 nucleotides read TGCAGTGCTAGGGAGGGTTGGGGGCGTTTGTATGGCTACACCTTC.